This T cell receptor (beta chain) was observed in a study of cytomegalovirus exposure and HLA in healthy donors. Per the germline V gene, CDR1 is SGDLS and CDR2 is YYNGEE. Trimming removed 3 bases from V and 6 bases from J, with 9 bases in between. CDR3 length: 13 residues. With 60 Vbeta and 13 Jbeta primers, the PCR was carried out. Profiling relied on immunoSEQ multiplex PCR, and the TCRdb table lists in-frame clones only, not all of them. The sample includes 100,000 or so clones, about three quarters of them seen just once. Sequenced material: PBMCs. The chain is built from TRBV9 and TRBJ2-2; D not certain. The clonotype was recovered from a male donor in good health and CMV-seronegative. The CDR3 DNA sequence: TGTGCCAGCAGCGGAGCTTTTGCCGGGGAGCTGTTTTTT. It is translated as CASSGAFAGELFF.